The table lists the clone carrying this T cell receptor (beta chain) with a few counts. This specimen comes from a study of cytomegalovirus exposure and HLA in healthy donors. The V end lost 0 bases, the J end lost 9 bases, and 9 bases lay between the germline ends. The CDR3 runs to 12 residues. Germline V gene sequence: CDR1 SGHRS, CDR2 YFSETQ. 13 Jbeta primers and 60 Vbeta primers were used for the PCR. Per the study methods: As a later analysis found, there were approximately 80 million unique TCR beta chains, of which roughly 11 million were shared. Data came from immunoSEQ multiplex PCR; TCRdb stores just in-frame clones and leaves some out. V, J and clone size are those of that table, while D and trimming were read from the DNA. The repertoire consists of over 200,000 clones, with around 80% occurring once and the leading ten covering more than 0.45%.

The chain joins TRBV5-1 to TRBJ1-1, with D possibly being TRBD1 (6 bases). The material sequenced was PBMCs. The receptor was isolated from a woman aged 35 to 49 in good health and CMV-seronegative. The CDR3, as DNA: TGCGCCAGCAGCTTGGAGGGGGAGAAAGCTTTCTTT. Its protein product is CASSLEGEKAFF.